Sequencing of this T cell receptor (beta chain) was carried out in a study of T cells after yellow fever vaccination. Whole-study context: It was SMART-Seq v4 Ultra Low Input that prepared the fractions with low cell numbers.

The CDR3 runs 12 residues. Trimming took off 5 bases at V and 1 base at J, with 6 bases between the two ends. The germline V gene encodes CDR1 MGHDK and CDR2 SYGVNS. Template switching by 5'RACE produced TCR cDNA, adding a universal primer site and UMIs. TCRdb called the 5' RACE reads again in MiXCR, with one record for every CDR3 protein. The data hold 250,000 to 350,000 distinct CDR3 sequences, with under 9% observed a single time. V usage is TRBV25-1 and J usage is TRBJ2-7; D is unclear. This sequence originates from a man aged 18 to 29 who received the YFV17D yellow fever vaccine. The sequences come from CD4+ T cells sorted from PBMCs, collected 5 days after the yellow fever booster vaccination. CDR3 in amino acids: CASSMDSYEQYF. The CDR3, as DNA: TGTGCCAGCAGTATGGATTCCTACGAGCAGTACTTC.